This T cell receptor (beta chain) was profiled in a study of blood T cell repertoires in COVID-19. Study summary: Samples of COVID-19 (acute and convalescent) were obtained from the United States, Italy and Spain.

Ages ranged from about 18 to 90 years, with residence in 24 US areas. Cohort allocation depended upon clinical history that participants reported. Original processing methods: Estimates of nucleated cell counts were drawn from the amplification of reference gene primers. Libraries were prepared by immunoSEQ multiplex PCR; TCRdb keeps only in-frame clonotypes and omits some of them. V, J and clone size derive from that table, while D and trimming were established from the DNA sequence. Of 300,000 or so clones listed, 70% to 90% were seen once; the top ten hold 4% to 5%. This clonotype originated in a woman aged 40 to 50 with acute COVID-19. The specimen sequenced was PBMCs or T cells enriched from blood (not recorded which).

CDR3 DNA: TGTGCCAGTAATGGGTACAGGGGCTATGGCTACACCTTC. Translated: CASNGYRGYGYTF. This chain joins TRBV19 and TRBJ1-2, with TRBD1 identical over 7 bases. The CDR3 length is 13 residues. V gave up 7 bases and J gave up 4 bases; unmatched junction bases: 6. The germline V gene encodes CDR1 LNHDA and CDR2 SQIVND (reference sequence).